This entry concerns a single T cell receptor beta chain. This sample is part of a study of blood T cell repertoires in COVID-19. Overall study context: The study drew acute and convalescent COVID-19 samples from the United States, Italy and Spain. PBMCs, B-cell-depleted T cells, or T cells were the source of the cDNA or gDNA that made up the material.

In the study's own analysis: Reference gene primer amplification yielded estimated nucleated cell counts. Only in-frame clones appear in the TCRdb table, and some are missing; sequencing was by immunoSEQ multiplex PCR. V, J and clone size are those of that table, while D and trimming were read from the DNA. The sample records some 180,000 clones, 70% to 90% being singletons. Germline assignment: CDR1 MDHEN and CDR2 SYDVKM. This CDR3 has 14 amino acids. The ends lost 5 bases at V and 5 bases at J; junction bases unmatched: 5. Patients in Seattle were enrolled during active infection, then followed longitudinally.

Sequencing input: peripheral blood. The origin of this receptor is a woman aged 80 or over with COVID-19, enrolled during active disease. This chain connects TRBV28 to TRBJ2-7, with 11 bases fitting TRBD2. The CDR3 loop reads CASSRTSGFHEQYF. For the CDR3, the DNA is TGTGCCAGCAGTCGGACTAGCGGGTTCCACGAGCAGTACTTC.